This T cell receptor beta chain was retrieved from a study of blood T cell repertoires in COVID-19. About the research overall: Acute and convalescent COVID-19 samples came from the United States, Italy and Spain.

Losses at the gene ends were 3 bases for V and 2 bases for J; bases not matched to a gene: 11. Per the germline V gene, CDR1 is LNHNV and CDR2 is YYDKDF (reference sequence). This CDR3 has 19 amino acids. Libraries were prepared by immunoSEQ multiplex PCR; TCRdb keeps only in-frame clonotypes and omits some of them. The table shows about 200,000 clones, with less than 90% occurring only once. This clonotype originated in an older woman with acute or convalescent COVID-19. Sequencing input: peripheral blood. The chain joins TRBV15 to TRBJ2-7; 15 nucleotides agree with TRBD2. The CDR3 protein is CATSRKGGLAGGSAYEQYF. The DNA for the CDR3 is TGTGCCACCAGCAGGAAAGGGGGACTAGCGGGAGGTTCCGCCTACGAGCAGTACTTC.